One sample yielded the 13 T cell receptor beta chains listed below, sequenced in a study of cytomegalovirus exposure and HLA in healthy donors. Primers: 60 Vbeta forward and 13 Jbeta reverse. Here immunoSEQ multiplex PCR was the method, and the copy in TCRdb shows in-frame clones only, minus some. The table includes a few hundred thousand clones, just under 85% detected once. Sequenced input: PBMCs. These receptors all stem from a woman between 40 and 55 years old in good health and CMV-seronegative.

This chain connects TRBV4-2 to TRBJ2-3, with D possibly matching TRBD1 (6 bases). Germline V lookup: CDR1 LGHNA, CDR2 YNFKEQ. The CDR3 has 16 residues. Trimming shortened V by 0 bases and J by 0 bases, and 10 bases separated the two germline ends. Here the CDR3 DNA reads TGTGCCAGCAGCCAAGATGGGGGCCAAAGCACAGATACGCAGTATTTT. Amino acids: CASSQDGGQSTDTQYF.

This clone was observed a handful of times. The chain uses TRBV18 and TRBJ2-7, with no clear D. Germline V gene sequence: CDR1 KGHSH, CDR2 LQKENI. Trimming took off 1 base at V and 5 bases at J, with 6 bases between the two ends. The CDR3 loop spans 12 amino acids. CDR3 coding DNA: TGTGCCAGCTCACCACGTTCAAACGAGCAGTACTTC. This translates into CASSPRSNEQYF.

This chain joins TRBV28 and TRBJ2-3; 9 nucleotides align to TRBD1. The CDR3 contains 15 residues. Looked up from germline, CDR1 is MDHEN and CDR2 is SYDVKM. V lost 3 bases and J lost 5; bases outside the gene matches: 6. The CDR3 nucleotides read TGTGCCAGCAGTTTCTGGGACAGGGCGGAAGATACGCAGTATTTT. This sequence encodes CASSFWDRAEDTQYF.

The V and J genes are TRBV11-3 and TRBJ2-7; tentatively, D is TRBD1 (5 bases). The CDR3 has 13 amino acids. V was cut by 8 bases and J by 6 bases, with 17 bases left in between. CDR1 and CDR2 from the germline V gene are SGHNT and YENEEA. CDR3 DNA: TGTGCCAGCCGGAGCCAAGGGGCCGGCGAGCAGTACTTC. Translating gives CASRSQGAGEQYF.

This rearrangement joins TRBV5-1 to TRBJ2-3, with D tentatively TRBD2 (5 bases). CDR1 is SGHRS, CDR2 YFSETQ, per germline. This CDR3 region has 15 residues. Trimming took off 4 bases at V and 0 bases at J, with 12 bases between the two ends. CDR3 sequence: CASSRTGTSTDTQYF. The CDR3 DNA reads TGCGCCAGCAGCCGGACGGGAACTAGCACAGATACGCAGTATTTT.

This clone was seen more than once but under ten times. The chain couples TRBV5-4 to TRBJ1-6, with a weak D call TRBD1 (6 bases). Germline-derived CDR1 and CDR2 are SGHNT and YYREEE (reference sequence). The CDR3 is 16 residues long. V was clipped by 4 bases and J by 5 bases, with 16 bases between them. Here the CDR3 reads CASSPGWAGDNSPLHF. The CDR3 bases are TGTGCCAGCAGCCCGGGATGGGCAGGGGATAATTCACCCCTCCACTTT.

The chain has TRBV19 and TRBJ1-5, with 7 bases matching TRBD1. Germline V gene sequence: CDR1 LNHDA, CDR2 SQIVND (reference sequence). J gave up 6 bases and V 5 bases, and 10 bases lay outside the gene matches. This CDR3 region has 15 residues. Here the CDR3 DNA reads TGTGCCAGTAGTGAGCAGACAGGGATCGGTCAGCCCCAGCATTTT. It codes for CASSEQTGIGQPQHF.

Concerning this clone itself: One end of the junction does not line up with germline, which may come from a read error. The V call is TRBV4-1, the J call TRBJ2-7; D remains unclear. Germline V gene lookup returns CDR1 MGHRA and CDR2 YSYEKL. The CDR3 sequence is 11 residues long. For the CDR3, the DNA is TGCGCCAGCAGCCTCCGAATCGAGAAGTACTTC. It is translated as CASSLRIEKYF.

The chain employs TRBV27 and TRBJ1-2; TRBD1 might be the D (5 bases). The germline V gene has CDR1 MNHEY and CDR2 SMNVEV (reference sequence). This CDR3 is built from 14 residues. With 2 bases removed from V and 7 bases from J, the gap between germline ends came to 14 bases. In DNA form, the CDR3 reads TGTGCCAGCAGTTTAGGGCGGGGAAGGGGTGGCTACACCTTC. Translating it yields CASSLGRGRGGYTF.

This clone showed up just once. The rearrangement joins TRBV27 to TRBJ2-7; 11 bases map to TRBD1. The CDR3 spans 14 residues. V lost 6 bases and J lost 3; bases outside the gene matches: 4. Looked up from germline, CDR1 is MNHEY and CDR2 is SMNVEV (reference sequence). CDR3 in DNA: TGTGCCAGCAGAACCGGGACAGGGGGCTACGAGCAGTACTTC. Translating it yields CASRTGTGGYEQYF.

This clone has just a few counts. This CDR3 reads CASRLGGGANNEQFF. CDR3 bases: TGTGCCAGTAGATTGGGCGGGGGGGCAAACAATGAGCAGTTCTTC. V and J are TRBV19 and TRBJ2-1; 9 bases are shared with TRBD2. From germline, CDR1 is LNHDA and CDR2 SQIVND (reference sequence). The CDR3 loop spans 15 amino acids. V gave up 6 bases and J gave up 5 bases; unmatched junction bases: 8.

The chain recombines TRBV7-3 with TRBJ2-5; D uncertain. Germline V CDR1 and CDR2: SGHTA, FQGTGA. This CDR3 contains 14 residues. V shed 0 bases and J shed 4 bases, with 9 bases lying between them. The CDR3 nucleotides read TGTGCCAGCAGCTTAACCCCCTATACAGAGACCCAGTACTTC. Amino acid sequence: CASSLTPYTETQYF. The variable domain in full, with the rest retrieved from reference TRBV7-3 and TRBJ2-5, is GAGVSQTPSNKVTEKGKYVELRCDPISGHTALYWYRQSLGQGPEFLIYFQGTGAADDSGLPNDRFFAVRPEGSVSTLKIQRTERGDSAVYLCASSLTPYTETQYFGPGTRLLVL.

V gene TRBV28 combines with J gene TRBJ2-7; TRBD1 might be the D (5 bases). This CDR3 contains 14 residues. Germline CDR1 and CDR2: MDHEN and SYDVKM. The V end lost 3 bases, the J end lost 2 bases, and 11 bases lay between the germline ends. CDR3 loop: CASSFSRAPYEQYF. In DNA form, the CDR3 reads TGTGCCAGCAGTTTCAGCAGGGCCCCCTACGAGCAGTACTTC.